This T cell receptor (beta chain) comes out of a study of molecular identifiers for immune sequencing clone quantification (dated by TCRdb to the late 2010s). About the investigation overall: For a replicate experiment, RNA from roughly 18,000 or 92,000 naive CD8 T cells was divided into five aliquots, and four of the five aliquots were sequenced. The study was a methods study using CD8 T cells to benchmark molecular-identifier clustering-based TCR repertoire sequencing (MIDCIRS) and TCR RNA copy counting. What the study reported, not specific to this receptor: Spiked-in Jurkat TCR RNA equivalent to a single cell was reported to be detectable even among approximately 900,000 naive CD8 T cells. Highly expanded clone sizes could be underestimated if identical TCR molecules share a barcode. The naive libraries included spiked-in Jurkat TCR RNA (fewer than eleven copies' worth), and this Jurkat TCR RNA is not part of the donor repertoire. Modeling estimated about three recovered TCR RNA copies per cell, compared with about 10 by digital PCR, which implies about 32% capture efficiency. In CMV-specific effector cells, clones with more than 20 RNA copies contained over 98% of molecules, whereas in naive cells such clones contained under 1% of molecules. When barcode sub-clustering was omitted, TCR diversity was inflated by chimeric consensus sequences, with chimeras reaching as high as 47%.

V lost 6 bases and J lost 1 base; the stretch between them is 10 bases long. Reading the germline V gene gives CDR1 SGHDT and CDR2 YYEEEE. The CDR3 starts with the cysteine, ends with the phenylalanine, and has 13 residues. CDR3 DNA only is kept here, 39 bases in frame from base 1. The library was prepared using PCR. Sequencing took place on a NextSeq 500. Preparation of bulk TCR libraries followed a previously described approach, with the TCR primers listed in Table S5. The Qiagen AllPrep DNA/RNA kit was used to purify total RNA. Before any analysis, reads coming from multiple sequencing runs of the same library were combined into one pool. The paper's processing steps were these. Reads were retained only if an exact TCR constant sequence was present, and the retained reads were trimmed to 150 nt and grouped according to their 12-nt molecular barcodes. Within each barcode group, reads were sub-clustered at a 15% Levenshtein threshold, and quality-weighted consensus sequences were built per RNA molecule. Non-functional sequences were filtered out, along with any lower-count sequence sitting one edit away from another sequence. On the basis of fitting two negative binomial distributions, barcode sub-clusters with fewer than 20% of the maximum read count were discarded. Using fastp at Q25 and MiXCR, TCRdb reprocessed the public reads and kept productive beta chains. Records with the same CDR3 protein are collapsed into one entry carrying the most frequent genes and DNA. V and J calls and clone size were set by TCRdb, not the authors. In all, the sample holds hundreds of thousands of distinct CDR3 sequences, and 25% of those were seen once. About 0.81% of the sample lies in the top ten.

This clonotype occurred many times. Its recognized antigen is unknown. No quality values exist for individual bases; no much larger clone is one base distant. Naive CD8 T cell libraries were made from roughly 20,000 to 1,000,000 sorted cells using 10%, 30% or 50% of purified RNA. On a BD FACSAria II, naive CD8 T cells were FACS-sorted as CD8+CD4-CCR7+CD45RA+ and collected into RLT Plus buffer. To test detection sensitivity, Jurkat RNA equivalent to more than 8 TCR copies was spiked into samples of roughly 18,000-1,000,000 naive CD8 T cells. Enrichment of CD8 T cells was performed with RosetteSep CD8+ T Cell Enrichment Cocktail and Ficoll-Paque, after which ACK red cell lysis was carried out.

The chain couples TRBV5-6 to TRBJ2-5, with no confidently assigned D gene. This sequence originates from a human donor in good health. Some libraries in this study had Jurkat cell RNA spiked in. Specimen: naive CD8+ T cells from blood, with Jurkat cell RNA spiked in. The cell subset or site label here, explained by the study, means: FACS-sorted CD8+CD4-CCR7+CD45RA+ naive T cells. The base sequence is TGTGCCAGCAAACCCAGCCCCCAAGAGACCCAGTACTTC. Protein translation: CASKPSPQETQYF.